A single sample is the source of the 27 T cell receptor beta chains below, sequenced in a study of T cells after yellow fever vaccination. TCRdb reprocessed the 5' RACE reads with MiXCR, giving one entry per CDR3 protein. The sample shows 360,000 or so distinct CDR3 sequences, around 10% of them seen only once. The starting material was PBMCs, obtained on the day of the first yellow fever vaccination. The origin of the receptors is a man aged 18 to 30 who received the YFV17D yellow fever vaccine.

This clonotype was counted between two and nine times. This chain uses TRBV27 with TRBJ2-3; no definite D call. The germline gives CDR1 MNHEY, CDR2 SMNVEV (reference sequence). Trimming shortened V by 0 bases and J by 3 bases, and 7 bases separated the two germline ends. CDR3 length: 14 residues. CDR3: CASSLSTWTDTQYF. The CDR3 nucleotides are TGTGCCAGCAGTTTATCGACTTGGACAGATACGCAGTATTTT.

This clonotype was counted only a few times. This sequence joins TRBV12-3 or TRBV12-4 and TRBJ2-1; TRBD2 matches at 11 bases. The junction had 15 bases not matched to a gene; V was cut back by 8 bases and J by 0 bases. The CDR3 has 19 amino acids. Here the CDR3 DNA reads TGTGCCAGCTGGGGGGAACTAGCGGGGGCCGAGAGCTCCTACAATGAGCAGTTCTTC. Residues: CASWGELAGAESSYNEQFF.

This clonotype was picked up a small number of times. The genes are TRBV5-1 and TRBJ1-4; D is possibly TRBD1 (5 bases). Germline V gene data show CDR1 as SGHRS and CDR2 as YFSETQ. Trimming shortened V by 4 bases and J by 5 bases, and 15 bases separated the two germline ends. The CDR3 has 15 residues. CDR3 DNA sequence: TGCGCCAGCAGCATCGGGCAGGGCCTCAATGAAAAACTGTTTTTT. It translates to CASSIGQGLNEKLFF.

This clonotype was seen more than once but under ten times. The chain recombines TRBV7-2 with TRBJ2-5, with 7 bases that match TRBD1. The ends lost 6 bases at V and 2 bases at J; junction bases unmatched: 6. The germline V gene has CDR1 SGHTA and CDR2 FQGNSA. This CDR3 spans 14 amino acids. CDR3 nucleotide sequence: TGTGCCAGCAGGGCGACAGGGTGGCAAGAGACCCAGTACTTC. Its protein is CASRATGWQETQYF.

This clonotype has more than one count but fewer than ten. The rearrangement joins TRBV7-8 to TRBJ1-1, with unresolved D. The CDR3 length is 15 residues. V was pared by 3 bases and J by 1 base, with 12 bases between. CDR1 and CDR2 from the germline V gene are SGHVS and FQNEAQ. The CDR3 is CASSFSALANTEAFF. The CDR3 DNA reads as TGTGCCAGCAGCTTTTCGGCCCTAGCGAACACTGAAGCTTTCTTT.

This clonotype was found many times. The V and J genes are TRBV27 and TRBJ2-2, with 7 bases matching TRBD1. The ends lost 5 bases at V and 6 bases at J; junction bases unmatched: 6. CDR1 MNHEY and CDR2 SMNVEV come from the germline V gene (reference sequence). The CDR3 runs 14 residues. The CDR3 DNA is TGTGCCAGCAGTACACCGACAGGGCCCGGGGAGCTGTTTTTT. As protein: CASSTPTGPGELFF.

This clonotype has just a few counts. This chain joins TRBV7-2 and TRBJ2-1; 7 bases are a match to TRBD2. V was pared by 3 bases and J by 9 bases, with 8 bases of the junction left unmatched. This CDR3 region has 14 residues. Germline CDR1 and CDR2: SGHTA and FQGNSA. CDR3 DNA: TGTGCCAGCAGCTTGGGTCGGCGGGGGACTGAGCAGTTCTTC. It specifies CASSLGRRGTEQFF.

The CDR3 protein is CASSSLSGGALDTQYF. CDR3 DNA sequence: TGTGCCAGCAGTTCCCTTAGCGGGGGGGCATTAGATACGCAGTATTTT. V is TRBV6-5 and J is TRBJ2-3, with TRBD2 matching 11 bases. With V trimmed by 4 bases and J by 5 bases, 8 bases remained unmatched. CDR3 length: 16 residues. The germline CDR1 and CDR2 sequences are MNHEY and SVGAGI.

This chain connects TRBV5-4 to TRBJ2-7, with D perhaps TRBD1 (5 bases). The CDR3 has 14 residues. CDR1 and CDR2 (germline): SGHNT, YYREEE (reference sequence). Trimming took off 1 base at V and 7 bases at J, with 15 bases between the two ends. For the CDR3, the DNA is TGTGCCAGCAGCTTGAATGTTGTCAGGGATGAGCAGTACTTC. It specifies CASSLNVVRDEQYF.

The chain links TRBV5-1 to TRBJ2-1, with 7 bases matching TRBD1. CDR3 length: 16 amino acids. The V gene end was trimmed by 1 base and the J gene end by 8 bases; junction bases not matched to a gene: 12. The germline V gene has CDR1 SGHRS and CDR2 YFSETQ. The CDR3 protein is CASSLQMRTGSDEQFF. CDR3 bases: TGCGCCAGCAGCTTGCAGATGAGGACAGGCTCCGATGAGCAGTTCTTC.

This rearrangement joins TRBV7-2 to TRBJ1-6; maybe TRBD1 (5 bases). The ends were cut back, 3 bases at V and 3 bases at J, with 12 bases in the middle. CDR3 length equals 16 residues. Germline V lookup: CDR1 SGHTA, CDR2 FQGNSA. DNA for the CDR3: TGTGCCAGCAGCTTCGGGGGGGTCGGCTATAATTCACCCCTCCACTTT. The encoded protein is CASSFGGVGYNSPLHF.

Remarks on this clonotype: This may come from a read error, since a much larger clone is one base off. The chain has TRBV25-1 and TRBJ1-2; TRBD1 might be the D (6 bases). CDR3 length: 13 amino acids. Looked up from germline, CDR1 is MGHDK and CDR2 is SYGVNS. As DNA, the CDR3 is TGTGCCAACAGTGAAGGGGGTAACTATGGCTACACCTTC. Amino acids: CANSEGGNYGYTF.

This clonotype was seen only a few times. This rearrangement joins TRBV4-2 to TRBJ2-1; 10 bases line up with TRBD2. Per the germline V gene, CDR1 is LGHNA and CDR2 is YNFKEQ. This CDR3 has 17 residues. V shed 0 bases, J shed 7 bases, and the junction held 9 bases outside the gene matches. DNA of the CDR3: TGTGCCAGCAGCCAAGATACGGCTAGCGGGGGACTAAATGAGCAGTTCTTC. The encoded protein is CASSQDTASGGLNEQFF.

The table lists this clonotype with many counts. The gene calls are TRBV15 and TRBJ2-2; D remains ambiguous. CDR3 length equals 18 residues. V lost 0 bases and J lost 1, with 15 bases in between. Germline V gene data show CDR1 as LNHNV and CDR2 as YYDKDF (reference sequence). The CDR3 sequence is CATSRDSPRVLNTGELFF. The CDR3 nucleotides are TGTGCCACCAGCAGAGATTCCCCTAGGGTGTTGAACACCGGGGAGCTGTTTTTT.

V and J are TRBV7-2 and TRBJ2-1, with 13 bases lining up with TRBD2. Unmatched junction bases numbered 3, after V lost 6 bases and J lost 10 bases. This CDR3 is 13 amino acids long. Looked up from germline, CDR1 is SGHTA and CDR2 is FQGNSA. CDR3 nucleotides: TGTGCCAGCAGTCTGGGACTAGCGGGGGAGCAGTTCTTC. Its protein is CASSLGLAGEQFF.

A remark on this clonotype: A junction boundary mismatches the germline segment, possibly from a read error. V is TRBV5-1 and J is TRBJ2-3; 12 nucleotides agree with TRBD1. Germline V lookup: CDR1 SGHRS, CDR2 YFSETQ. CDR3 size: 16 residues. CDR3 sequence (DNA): TGCGCCAGCAGCCCGGGACAGGGGGCTACCACAGATACGCTGTATTTT. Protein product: CASSPGQGATTDTLYF.

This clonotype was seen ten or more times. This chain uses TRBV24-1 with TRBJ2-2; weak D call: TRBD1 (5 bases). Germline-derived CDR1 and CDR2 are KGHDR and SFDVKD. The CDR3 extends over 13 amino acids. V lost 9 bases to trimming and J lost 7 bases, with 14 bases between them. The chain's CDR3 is CATQGWGDGELFF. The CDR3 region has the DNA TGTGCCACCCAAGGTTGGGGCGACGGGGAGCTGTTTTTT.

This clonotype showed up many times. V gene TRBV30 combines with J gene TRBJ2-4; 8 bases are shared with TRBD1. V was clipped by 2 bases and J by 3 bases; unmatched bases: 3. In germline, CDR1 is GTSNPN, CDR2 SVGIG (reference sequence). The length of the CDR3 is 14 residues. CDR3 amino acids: CAWSLTGGKNIQYF. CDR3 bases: TGTGCCTGGAGTCTTACAGGGGGCAAAAACATTCAGTACTTC. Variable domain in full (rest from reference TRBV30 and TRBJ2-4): SQTIHQWPATLVQPVGSPLSLECTVEGTSNPNLYWYRQAAGRGLQLLFYSVGIGQISSEVPQNLSASRPQDRQFILSSKKLLLSDSGFYLCAWSLTGGKNIQYFGAGTRLSVL.

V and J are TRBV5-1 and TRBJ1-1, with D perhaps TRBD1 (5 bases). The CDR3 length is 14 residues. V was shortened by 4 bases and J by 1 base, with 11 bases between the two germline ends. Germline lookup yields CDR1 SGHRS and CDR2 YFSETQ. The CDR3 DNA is TGCGCCAGCAGCAAAGGGGACGGGAACACTGAAGCTTTCTTT. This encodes CASSKGDGNTEAFF.

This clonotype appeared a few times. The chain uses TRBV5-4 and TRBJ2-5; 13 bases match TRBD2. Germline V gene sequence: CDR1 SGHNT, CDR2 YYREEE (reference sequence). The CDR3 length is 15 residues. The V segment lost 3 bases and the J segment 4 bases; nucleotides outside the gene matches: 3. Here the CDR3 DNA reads TGTGCCAGCAGCTCGGGACTAGCGGGAATAGAGACCCAGTACTTC. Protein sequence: CASSSGLAGIETQYF. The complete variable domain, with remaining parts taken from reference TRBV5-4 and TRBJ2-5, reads ETGVTQSPTHLIKTRGQQVTLRCSSQSGHNTVSWYQQALGQGPQFIFQYYREEENGRGNFPPRFSGLQFPNYSSELNVNALELDDSALYLCASSSGLAGIETQYFGPGTRLLVL.

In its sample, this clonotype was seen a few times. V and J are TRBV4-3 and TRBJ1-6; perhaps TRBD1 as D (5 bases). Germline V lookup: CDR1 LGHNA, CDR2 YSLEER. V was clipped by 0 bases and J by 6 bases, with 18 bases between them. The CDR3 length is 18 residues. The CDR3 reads CASSQDTSGGGTNSPLHF. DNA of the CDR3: TGCGCCAGCAGCCAAGATACCTCCGGGGGGGGGACTAATTCACCCCTCCACTTT.

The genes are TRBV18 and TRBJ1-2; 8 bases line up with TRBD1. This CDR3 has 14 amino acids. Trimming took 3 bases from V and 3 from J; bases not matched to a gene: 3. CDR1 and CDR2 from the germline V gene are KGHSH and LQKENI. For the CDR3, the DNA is TGTGCCAGCTCACCGGACAGGGACTACTATGGCTACACCTTC. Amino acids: CASSPDRDYYGYTF. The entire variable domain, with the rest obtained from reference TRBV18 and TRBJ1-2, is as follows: NAGVMQNPRHLVRRRGQEARLRCSPMKGHSHVYWYRQLPEEGLKFMVYLQKENIIDESGMPKERFSAEFPKEGPSILRIQQVVRGDSAAYFCASSPDRDYYGYTFGSGTRLTVV.

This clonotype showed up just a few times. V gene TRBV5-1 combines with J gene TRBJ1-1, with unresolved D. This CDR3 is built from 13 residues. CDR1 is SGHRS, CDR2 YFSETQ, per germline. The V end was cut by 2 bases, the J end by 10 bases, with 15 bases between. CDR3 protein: CASSFSPDTAAFF. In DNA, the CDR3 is TGCGCCAGCAGCTTTTCCCCGGATACCGCAGCTTTCTTT.

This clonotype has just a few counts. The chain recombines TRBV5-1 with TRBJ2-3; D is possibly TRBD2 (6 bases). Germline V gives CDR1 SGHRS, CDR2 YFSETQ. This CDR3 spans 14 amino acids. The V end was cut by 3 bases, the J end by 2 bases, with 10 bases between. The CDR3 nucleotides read TGCGCCAGCAGCTCCTGGACTACCACAGATACGCAGTATTTT. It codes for CASSSWTTTDTQYF.

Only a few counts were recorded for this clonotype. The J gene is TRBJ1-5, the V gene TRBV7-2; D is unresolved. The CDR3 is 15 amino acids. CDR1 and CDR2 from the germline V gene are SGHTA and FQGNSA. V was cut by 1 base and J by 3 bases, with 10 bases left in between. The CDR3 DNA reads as TGTGCCAGCAGCTTAGGTGCGACGGACAATCAGCCCCAGCATTTT. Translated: CASSLGATDNQPQHF.

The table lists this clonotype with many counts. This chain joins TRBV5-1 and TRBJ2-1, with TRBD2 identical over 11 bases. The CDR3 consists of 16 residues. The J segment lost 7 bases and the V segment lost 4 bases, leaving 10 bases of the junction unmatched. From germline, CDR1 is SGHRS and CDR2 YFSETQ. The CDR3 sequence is CASSRAGLADENEQFF. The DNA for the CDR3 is TGCGCCAGCAGCCGTGCGGGACTAGCGGATGAAAATGAGCAGTTCTTC.

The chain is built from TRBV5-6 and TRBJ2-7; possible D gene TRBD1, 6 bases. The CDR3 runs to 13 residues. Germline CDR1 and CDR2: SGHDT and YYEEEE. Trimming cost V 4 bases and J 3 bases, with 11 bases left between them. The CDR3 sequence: CASSPAGVYEQYF. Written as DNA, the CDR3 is TGTGCCAGCAGCCCGGCAGGGGTCTACGAGCAGTACTTC.